Below are 31 T cell receptor beta chains sequenced from a single sample in a study of cytomegalovirus exposure and HLA in healthy donors (TCRdb year 2017). Library method: the immunoSEQ multiplex PCR assay. For the multiplex PCR, a mixture combining 60 forward primers for TCR Vbeta segments and 13 reverse primers for TCR Jbeta segments was used. The immuneACCESS repertoire file appears here via TCRdb, limited to in-frame rearrangements. These files lack a portion of the clones; in checked studies, under half of the deficit traces to unresolved V genes, and the cause of the others is not known. This sample holds approximately 190,000 clones; approximately 84% were observed only once. The top ten hold about 0.25% of the sample. Sequenced: PBMCs. The receptors here all came from a boy aged 5-17 years in good health and CMV-seronegative.

This rearrangement joins TRBV10-3 to TRBJ2-3, with 10 positions matching TRBD2. V lost 10 bases to trimming and J lost 4 bases; unmatched junction nucleotides: 8. Germline assignment: CDR1 ENHRY and CDR2 SYGVKD. CDR3 size: 14 residues. Written as DNA, the CDR3 is TGTGCCACGTACAGCGGGGGGGCCCCAGATACGCAGTATTTT. It yields the protein CATYSGGAPDTQYF.

The chain employs TRBV7-9 and TRBJ2-5; TRBD1 matches at 9 bases. The closer fit of TRBJ2-7 to the DNA end suggests the J call may be wrong. CDR1 is SEHNR and CDR2 is FQNEAQ in the germline V gene (reference sequence). The CDR3 loop spans 14 amino acids. The CDR3 sequence is CASSSGTGIYEQYF. The CDR3 nucleotides read TGTGCCAGCAGCTCCGGGACAGGGATCTACGAGCAGTACTTC.

This chain uses TRBV2 with TRBJ2-7; 9 bases map to TRBD1. In germline, CDR1 is SNHLY, CDR2 FYNNEI. After removal of 8 bases from V and 5 bases from J, the junction contained 10 bases not matched to a gene. This CDR3 is built from 14 residues. CDR3 DNA: TGTGCCAGCGGGCCCGTGGGGACAGGGCACGAGCAGTACTTC. This codes for CASGPVGTGHEQYF.

The V and J genes are TRBV28 and TRBJ1-1; D is perhaps TRBD1 (5 bases). This CDR3 has 12 amino acids. Germline values: CDR1 MDHEN, CDR2 SYDVKM. Trimming shortened V by 4 bases and J by 5 bases, and 8 bases separated the two germline ends. The CDR3 DNA reads TGTGCCAGCAGTTCAGGGTGGACTGAAGCTTTCTTT. It is translated as CASSSGWTEAFF. Supplemented by reference TRBV28 and TRBJ1-1, the full variable domain reads DVKVTQSSRYLVKRTGEKVFLECVQDMDHENMFWYRQDPGLGLRLIYFSYDVKMKEKGDIPEGYSVSREKKERFSLILESASTNQTSMYLCASSSGWTEAFFGQGTRLTVV.

The CDR3 here is CASSSLAGDYEQFF. The CDR3, as DNA: TGCGCCAGCAGCTCTCTAGCGGGAGATTATGAGCAGTTCTTC. The chain employs TRBV5-1 and TRBJ2-1; 10 bases line up with TRBD2. The V segment lost 3 bases and the J segment 8 bases; nucleotides outside the gene matches: 5. The CDR3 extends over 14 amino acids. Germline CDR1 SGHRS, CDR2 YFSETQ.

The chain recombines TRBV28 with TRBJ2-3; D gene unclear. This CDR3 comprises 14 residues. Trimming stripped 5 bases from V and 8 bases from J, with 17 bases between. The germline gives CDR1 MDHEN, CDR2 SYDVKM. Written as DNA, the CDR3 is TGTGCCAGCAGTCCCCCCGGTTGGAGCGCTACGCAGTATTTT. It specifies CASSPPGWSATQYF.

The count of this clone is one. The chain is built from TRBV19 and TRBJ1-1; TRBD1 aligns across 7 bases. The length of the CDR3 is 15 residues. CDR1 LNHDA and CDR2 SQIVND come from the germline V gene (reference sequence). V lost 6 bases, J lost 4 bases, and 11 bases stayed unmatched. The CDR3 spells CASSPAGPGGTEAFF. The CDR3 coding sequence is TGTGCCAGTAGCCCCGCCGGGCCAGGGGGCACTGAAGCTTTCTTT.

This clone has more than one count but fewer than ten. The chain combines TRBV15 with TRBJ2-7, with TRBD2 as a possible D gene (6 bases). The V end lost 4 bases, the J end lost 5 bases, and 18 bases lay between the germline ends. CDR1 is LNHNV, CDR2 YYDKDF, per germline (reference sequence). The CDR3 consists of 15 residues. The CDR3 protein is CATSITGDPYDEQYF. CDR3 coding DNA: TGTGCCACCAGCATAACGGGAGATCCGTACGACGAGCAGTACTTC. Looking up the rest from reference TRBV15 and TRBJ2-7 gives the full variable domain: DAMVIQNPRYQVTQFGKPVTLSCSQTLNHNVMYWYQQKSSQAPKLLFHYYDKDFNNEADTPDNFQSRRPNTSFCFLDIRSPGLGDTAMYLCATSITGDPYDEQYFGPGTRLTVT.

The chain links TRBV7-9 to TRBJ2-7, with D possibly TRBD1 on 6 matching bases. The CDR3 runs to 13 residues. With 6 bases removed from V and 2 bases from J, the gap between germline ends came to 11 bases. Germline loops: CDR1 SEHNR, CDR2 FQNEAQ (reference sequence). DNA of the CDR3: TGTGCCAGCAGTCCCGGACAGACCTACGAGCAGTACTTC. Its protein is CASSPGQTYEQYF.

The gene calls are TRBV7-2 and TRBJ2-7; 9 nucleotides agree with TRBD1. Germline trimming cut 5 bases from V and 11 bases from J; bases unmatched to any gene: 10. Per germline, CDR1 SGHTA and CDR2 FQGNSA. The CDR3 is 13 residues long. The DNA of the CDR3 is TGTGCCAGCAGCGCTGTCCGGGACAGGGTTGAGTACTTC. It encodes CASSAVRDRVEYF.

V is TRBV30 and J is TRBJ1-2; 9 bases align to TRBD1. This CDR3 is built from 13 residues. CDR1 GTSNPN and CDR2 SVGIG come from the germline V gene (reference sequence). Trimming took 3 bases from V and 3 from J; bases not matched to a gene: 2. The CDR3 coding sequence is TGTGCCTGGAGGGACAGGGGCGACTATGGCTACACCTTC. Amino acid sequence: CAWRDRGDYGYTF.

The gene calls are TRBV27 and TRBJ2-3, with D possibly being TRBD2 (7 bases). This CDR3 is built from 17 residues. V dropped 6 bases and J dropped 4 bases, with 23 bases sitting between them. Per germline, CDR1 MNHEY and CDR2 SMNVEV (reference sequence). DNA for the CDR3: TGTGCCAGCAGGGGACTGGGGGGGGCGCGGCTGGCAGATACGCAGTATTTT. Its translation: CASRGLGGARLADTQYF.

CDR3 protein: CASSPRTGHVNTEAFF. In nucleotides, the CDR3 is TGTGCCAGCTCACCAAGGACAGGACATGTGAACACTGAAGCTTTCTTT. The chain couples TRBV18 to TRBJ1-1; 7 bases fit TRBD1. CDR3 length: 16 amino acids. The trim removed 2 bases at V and 0 bases at J, leaving 6 bases unmatched. Germline V CDR1 and CDR2: KGHSH, LQKENI.

The chain links TRBV4-1 to TRBJ2-5, with 7 bases fitting TRBD1. The CDR3 extends over 15 amino acids. V gave up 3 bases and J gave up 2 bases; unmatched junction bases: 6. The germline CDR1 and CDR2 sequences are MGHRA and YSYEKL. The CDR3 coding sequence is TGCGCCAGCAGCCACGAAGGACAGGAACAAGAGACCCAGTACTTC. Translated, it gives CASSHEGQEQETQYF.

This chain links TRBV11-2 with TRBJ2-5; D not resolved. V lost 4 bases, J lost 5 bases, and 11 bases lay in between. Germline V gene data show CDR1 as SGHAT and CDR2 as FQNNGV. The CDR3 length is 13 residues. CDR3 protein: CASSSSSRETQYF. CDR3 in DNA: TGTGCCAGCAGCTCATCTTCCCGGGAGACCCAGTACTTC.

With respect to this clone: Other nucleotide sequences from this sample produce the same CDR3. V gene TRBV27 combines with J gene TRBJ2-5; the D gene is possibly TRBD2 (6 bases). This CDR3 contains 13 residues. Trimming left V 2 bases short and J 4 bases short, with 8 bases between. Per germline, CDR1 MNHEY and CDR2 SMNVEV (reference sequence). The CDR3 DNA is TGTGCCAGCAGTTTAGGAGGGAGAGAGACCCAGTACTTC. Residues: CASSLGGRETQYF.

The CDR3 spells CASTPTGGEGEKLFF. The CDR3 coding sequence is TGCGCCAGCACCCCGACAGGGGGCGAGGGTGAAAAACTGTTTTTT. This chain uses TRBV5-1 with TRBJ1-4; 10 bases match TRBD1. The CDR3 sequence is 15 residues long. CDR1 and CDR2 (germline): SGHRS, YFSETQ. V shed 6 bases and J 7 bases; nucleotides not matched to a gene: 9.

The rearrangement joins TRBV28 to TRBJ2-7, with 7 bases lining up with TRBD2. CDR1 is MDHEN, CDR2 SYDVKM, per germline. The CDR3 is made up of 17 amino acids. Losses at the gene ends were 8 bases for V and 2 bases for J; bases not matched to a gene: 18. CDR3 region: CASGLGSWGEGTYEQYF. The CDR3 nucleotides are TGTGCCAGCGGGTTAGGAAGTTGGGGGGAGGGCACCTACGAGCAGTACTTC.

This sequence joins TRBV6-5 and TRBJ2-2, with 10 positions matching TRBD2. Per germline, CDR1 MNHEY and CDR2 SVGAGI. The CDR3 extends over 16 amino acids. V was pared by 4 bases and J by 4 bases, with 6 bases of the junction left unmatched. The CDR3 loop is CASSSSGGEITGELFF. In DNA, the CDR3 is TGTGCCAGCAGTTCTAGCGGGGGTGAAATCACCGGGGAGCTGTTTTTT.

The genes are TRBV4-3 and TRBJ1-2; possible D gene TRBD1, 6 bases. Per the germline V gene, CDR1 is LGHNA and CDR2 is YSLEER. Trimming left V 0 bases short and J 5 bases short, with 13 bases between. The CDR3 totals 15 residues. The CDR3 sequence is CASSQDIGGAYGYTF. CDR3 nucleotide sequence: TGCGCCAGCAGCCAAGACATAGGGGGGGCATATGGCTACACCTTC.

V and J are TRBV2 and TRBJ2-1; a possible D gene is TRBD1 (6 bases). Germline loops: CDR1 SNHLY, CDR2 FYNNEI. Trimming pared 1 base from V and 0 bases from J, leaving 10 bases between. The CDR3 covers 16 residues. Written as DNA, the CDR3 is TGTGCCAGCAGTGAAGTTGGGGGCCGCTCCTACAATGAGCAGTTCTTC. Amino acids: CASSEVGGRSYNEQFF.

J is TRBJ1-5 and V is TRBV5-6; no definite D call. The length of the CDR3 is 15 residues. Trimming pared 3 bases from V and 11 bases from J, leaving 21 bases between. Per the germline V gene, CDR1 is SGHDT and CDR2 is YYEEEE. CDR3 DNA: TGTGCCAGCAGCTCCGCCGGAGGGCTTCGAGAGGCCCAGCATTTT. Its translation is CASSSAGGLREAQHF.

The chain couples TRBV5-8 to TRBJ2-3, with 9 bases aligning to TRBD2. Germline assignment: CDR1 SGHTS and CDR2 YDEGEE. The V and J ends lost 2 bases and 6 bases, in that order; junction bases with no gene match: 4. The CDR3 covers 14 residues. The CDR3 region is CASSFSGRGDTQYF. In nucleotides, the CDR3 is TGTGCCAGCAGCTTTAGCGGGAGAGGTGATACGCAGTATTTT. The full variable domain, completed using reference TRBV5-8 and TRBJ2-3, is EAGVTQSPTHLIKTRGQQATLRCSPISGHTSVYWYQQALGLGLQFLLWYDEGEERNRGNFPPRFSGRQFPNYSSELNVNALELEDSALYLCASSFSGRGDTQYFGPGTRLTVL.

CDR3 nucleotide sequence: TGTGCCAGCCAGGTGGAGGGTTTTGGTGAGCAGTTCTTC. This translates into CASQVEGFGEQFF. The V call is TRBV27, the J call TRBJ2-1, with D perhaps matching TRBD2 (6 bases). V was shortened by 8 bases and J by 9 bases, with 17 bases between the two germline ends. Germline CDR1 and CDR2: MNHEY and SMNVEV (reference sequence). This CDR3 is built from 13 residues.

In its sample, this clone was seen a few times. This rearrangement joins TRBV6-5 to TRBJ2-7, with TRBD2 identical over 7 bases. The CDR3 contains 16 residues. The V gene's germline CDR1 is MNHEY and CDR2 SVGAGI. With 4 bases clipped from V and 2 bases from J, the junction kept 11 bases outside the gene matches. For the CDR3, the DNA is TGTGCCAGCAGTTTAGTATCCGGGACTACAACCTACGAGCAGTACTTC. Its translation is CASSLVSGTTTYEQYF.

The chain employs TRBV5-1 and TRBJ2-5, with no clear D. Germline V gives CDR1 SGHRS, CDR2 YFSETQ. The CDR3 has 15 residues. V was clipped by 4 bases and J by 1 base, with 14 bases between them. CDR3 bases: TGCGCCAGCAGCCCACCGTCAGGTCTCCAAGAGACCCAGTACTTC. Its translation is CASSPPSGLQETQYF.

The V gene is TRBV4-2, the J gene TRBJ2-3, with TRBD2 matching over 9 bases. V shed 5 bases and J 5 bases; nucleotides not matched to a gene: 8. The CDR3 covers 15 residues. The germline CDR1 and CDR2 sequences are LGHNA and YNFKEQ. The CDR3 region is CASSSVAGGQDTQYF. The DNA for the CDR3 is TGTGCCAGCAGCTCAGTGGCGGGAGGGCAAGATACGCAGTATTTT.

The chain carries TRBV11-2 and TRBJ1-5; D may be TRBD1 (5 bases). CDR1 SGHAT and CDR2 FQNNGV come from the germline V gene. This CDR3 has 15 residues. Trimming pared 1 base from V and 0 bases from J, leaving 7 bases between. The CDR3 DNA follows: TGTGCCAGCAGCTTAGGGGACTCTAGCAATCAGCCCCAGCATTTT. It specifies CASSLGDSSNQPQHF.

The genes are TRBV5-1 and TRBJ2-2; 11 nucleotides match TRBD2. V trimming: 1 base; J trimming: 5 bases; junction bases outside the gene matches: 10. The CDR3 consists of 18 residues. The germline V gene encodes CDR1 SGHRS and CDR2 YFSETQ. CDR3 coding DNA: TGCGCCAGCAGCTTGAGGACTAGCGGGCCGGGAGGTACCGGGGAGCTGTTTTTT. This gives the protein CASSLRTSGPGGTGELFF.

The genes are TRBV6-5 and TRBJ2-7; no definite D call. The CDR3 is made up of 10 amino acids. Germline-derived CDR1 and CDR2 are MNHEY and SVGAGI. Trimming took off 2 bases at V and 7 bases at J, with 3 bases between the two ends. The CDR3 sequence: CASSYPEQYF. CDR3 nucleotide sequence: TGTGCCAGCAGTTACCCAGAGCAGTACTTC.

The V call is TRBV5-1, the J call TRBJ1-1; TRBD1 is a possible D gene (6 bases). V shed 2 bases and J shed 6 bases, with 17 bases lying between them. This CDR3 is 15 amino acids long. Germline assignment: CDR1 SGHRS and CDR2 YFSETQ. CDR3 residues: CASSLSWGKGAEAFF. CDR3 bases: TGCGCCAGCAGCTTAAGCTGGGGGAAGGGGGCTGAAGCTTTCTTT.